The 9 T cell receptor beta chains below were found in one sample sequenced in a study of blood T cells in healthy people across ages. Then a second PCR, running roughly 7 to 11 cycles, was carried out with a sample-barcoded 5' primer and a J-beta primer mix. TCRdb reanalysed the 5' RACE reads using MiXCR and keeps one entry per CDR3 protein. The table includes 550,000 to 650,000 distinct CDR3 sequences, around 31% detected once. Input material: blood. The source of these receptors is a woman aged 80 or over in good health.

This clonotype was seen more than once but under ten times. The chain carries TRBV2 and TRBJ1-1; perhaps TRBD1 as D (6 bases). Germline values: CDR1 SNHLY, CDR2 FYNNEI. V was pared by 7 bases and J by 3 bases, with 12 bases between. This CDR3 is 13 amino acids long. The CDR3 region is CASNYREDTEAFF. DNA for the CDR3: TGTGCCAGCAATTACAGGGAGGACACTGAAGCTTTCTTT. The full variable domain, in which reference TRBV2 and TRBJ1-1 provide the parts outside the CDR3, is EPEVTQTPSHQVTQMGQEVILRCVPISNHLYFYWYRQILGQKVEFLVSFYNNEISEKSEIFDDQFSVERPDGSNFTLKIRSTKLEDSAMYFCASNYREDTEAFFGQGTRLTVV.

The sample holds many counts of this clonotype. This CDR3 reads CASSGKQGTGNQPQHF. In nucleotides, the CDR3 is TGTGCCAGCTCGGGGAAACAGGGGACAGGCAATCAGCCCCAGCATTTT. The chain combines TRBV5-5 with TRBJ1-5; TRBD1 aligns across 7 bases. The CDR3 loop spans 16 amino acids. The V gene's germline CDR1 is SGHKS and CDR2 YYEKEE (reference sequence). V lost 7 bases to trimming and J lost 2 bases; unmatched junction nucleotides: 12.

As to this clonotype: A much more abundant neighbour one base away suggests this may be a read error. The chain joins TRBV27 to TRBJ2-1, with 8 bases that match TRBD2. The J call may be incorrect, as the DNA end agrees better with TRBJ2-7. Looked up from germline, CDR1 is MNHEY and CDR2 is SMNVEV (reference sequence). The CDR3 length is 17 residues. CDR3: CASSFRLAGGSYNEQYF. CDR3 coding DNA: TGTGCCAGCAGTTTTCGGCTTGCGGGGGGATCCTACAATGAGCAGTACTTC.

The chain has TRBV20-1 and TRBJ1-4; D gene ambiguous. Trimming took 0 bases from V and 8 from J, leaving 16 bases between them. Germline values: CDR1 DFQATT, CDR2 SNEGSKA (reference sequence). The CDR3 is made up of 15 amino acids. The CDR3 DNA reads TGCAGTGCTAGAGATTTGGGAGTGGATCTCGAAAAACTGTTTTTT. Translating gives CSARDLGVDLEKLFF.

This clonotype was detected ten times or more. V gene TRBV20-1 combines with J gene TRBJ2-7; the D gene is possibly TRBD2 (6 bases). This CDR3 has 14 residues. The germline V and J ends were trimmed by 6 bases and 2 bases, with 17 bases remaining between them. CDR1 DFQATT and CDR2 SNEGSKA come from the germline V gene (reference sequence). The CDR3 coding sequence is TGCAGTGCCAAAGGTGGAGGGTCGGCCTACGAGCAGTACTTC. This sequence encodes CSAKGGGSAYEQYF.

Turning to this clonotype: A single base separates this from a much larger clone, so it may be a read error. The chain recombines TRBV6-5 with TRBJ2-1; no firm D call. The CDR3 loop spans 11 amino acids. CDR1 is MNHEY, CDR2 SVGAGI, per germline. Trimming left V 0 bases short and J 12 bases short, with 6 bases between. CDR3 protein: CASSYSGVQFF. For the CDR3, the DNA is TGTGCCAGCAGTTACTCGGGTGTGCAGTTCTTC.

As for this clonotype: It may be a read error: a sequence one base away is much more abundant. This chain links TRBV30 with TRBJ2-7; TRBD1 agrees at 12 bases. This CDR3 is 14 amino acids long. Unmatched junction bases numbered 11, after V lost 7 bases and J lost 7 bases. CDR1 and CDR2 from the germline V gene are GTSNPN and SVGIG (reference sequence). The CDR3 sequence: CAYLPGTGGNEQYF. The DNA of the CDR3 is TGTGCCTACTTACCCGGGACAGGGGGCAATGAGCAGTACTTC.

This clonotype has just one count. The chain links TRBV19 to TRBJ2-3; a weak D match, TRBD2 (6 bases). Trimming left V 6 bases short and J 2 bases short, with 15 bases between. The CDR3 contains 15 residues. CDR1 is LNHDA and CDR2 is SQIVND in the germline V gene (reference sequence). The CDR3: CASRPPGLSTDTQYF. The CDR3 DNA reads TGTGCCAGTAGACCCCCGGGACTCTCCACAGATACGCAGTATTTT.

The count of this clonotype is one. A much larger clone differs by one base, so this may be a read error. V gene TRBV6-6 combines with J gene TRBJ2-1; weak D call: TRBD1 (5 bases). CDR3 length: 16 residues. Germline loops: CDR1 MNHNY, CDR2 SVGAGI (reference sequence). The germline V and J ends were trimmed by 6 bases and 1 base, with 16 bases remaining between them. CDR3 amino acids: CASRFRQPGSYNEQFF. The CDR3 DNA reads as TGTGCCAGCAGGTTTCGACAGCCAGGGTCCTACAATGAGCAGTTCTTC.